This T cell receptor beta chain derives from a study of shared clonotypes between healthy human individuals. V dropped 4 bases and J dropped 4 bases, with 14 bases sitting between them. CDR1 is SGHRS and CDR2 is YFSETQ in the germline V gene. The CDR3 has 15 amino acids. Profiled with immunoSEQ multiplex PCR; TCRdb holds only in-frame clones, not every one. The table includes about 960,000 clones, about 80% detected once. The sequence was collected from a man aged 18 to 29 in good health. This chain uses TRBV5-1 with TRBJ2-2; TRBD2 is a possible D gene (6 bases). The sequencing input was memory CD4+ T cells sorted from blood. Subset indicated: CD45RA-negative fraction. The CDR3 DNA sequence: TGCGCCAGCAGCCCAAACCCCGGGGGCACCGGGGAGCTGTTTTTT. It translates to CASSPNPGGTGELFF.